This T cell receptor beta chain was profiled in a study of shared clonotypes between healthy human individuals. Regarding the study as a whole: Generation probabilities of non-shared clonotypes were lower (relative to those shared by all four donors).

The assay ran at deep level. It was approximately 0.2 ug DNA, about 30,000 T cell genomes, that sorted-subset replicate PCRs used. The data were produced by immunoSEQ multiplex PCR, yet TCRdb's version contains in-frame clones alone and is incomplete. Of approximately 2,000,000 clones listed, around 92% are singletons. V lost 0 bases to trimming and J lost 13 bases, with 16 bases between them. Germline values: CDR1 LNHNV, CDR2 YYDKDF (reference sequence). The CDR3 is made up of 15 amino acids. Of note for this clone: Its antigen is undetermined.

Sequenced: naive CD4+ T cells from PBMCs. Subset described: CD45RA+ positively selected. The clonotype comes from a man aged 18-30 years in good health. Some clones in this sample may be carry-over from other donors' samples. The chain carries TRBV15 and TRBJ1-6; D gene ambiguous. CDR3 DNA sequence: TGTGCCACCAGCAGAGATCCCCGATCCGTTGGGCCCCTCCACTTT. This translates into CATSRDPRSVGPLHF.